This TCR beta chain emerged from a study of blood T cell repertoires in COVID-19. Study overall: From T cells, B-cell-depleted T cells, or PBMCs came the material, which was cDNA or gDNA.

The sample holds a few counts of this clone. Profiling relied on immunoSEQ multiplex PCR, and the TCRdb table lists in-frame clones only, not all of them. Among roughly 120,000 clones, approximately 82% were seen once, and the ten largest hold over 3.5%. The sequenced sample was peripheral blood. The clonotype comes from a woman older than 75 with acute or convalescent COVID-19.

CDR3 DNA sequence: TGCAGCGTTGGGGGAACTAGCGGGAGTGGGAAGTACAATGAGCAGTTCTTC. Translated: CSVGGTSGSGKYNEQFF. The rearrangement joins TRBV29-1 to TRBJ2-1; 11 nucleotides line up with TRBD2. With 4 bases clipped from V and 4 bases from J, the junction kept 12 bases outside the gene matches. Germline CDR1 SQVTM, CDR2 ANQGSEA. This CDR3 has 17 residues.